This T cell receptor (beta chain) appears in the sequencing data of a study of blood T cell repertoires in COVID-19. The CDR3 covers 14 residues. Germline V CDR1 and CDR2: MNHEY, SMNVEV (reference sequence). V was cut by 3 bases and J by 3 bases, with 9 bases left in between. TCRdb's table, derived via immunoSEQ multiplex PCR, lists solely in-frame clones and lacks some. The sample yields nearly 25,000 clones, approximately 74% seen once. The chain has TRBV27 and TRBJ1-5; unclear D gene. The sample taken for sequencing was peripheral blood. The TCR was taken from a man over 45 with COVID-19, enrolled during active disease. CDR3 DNA: TGTGCCAGCAGTTTCCTCCCTCCCAATCAGCCCCAGCATTTT. Translating it yields CASSFLPPNQPQHF.